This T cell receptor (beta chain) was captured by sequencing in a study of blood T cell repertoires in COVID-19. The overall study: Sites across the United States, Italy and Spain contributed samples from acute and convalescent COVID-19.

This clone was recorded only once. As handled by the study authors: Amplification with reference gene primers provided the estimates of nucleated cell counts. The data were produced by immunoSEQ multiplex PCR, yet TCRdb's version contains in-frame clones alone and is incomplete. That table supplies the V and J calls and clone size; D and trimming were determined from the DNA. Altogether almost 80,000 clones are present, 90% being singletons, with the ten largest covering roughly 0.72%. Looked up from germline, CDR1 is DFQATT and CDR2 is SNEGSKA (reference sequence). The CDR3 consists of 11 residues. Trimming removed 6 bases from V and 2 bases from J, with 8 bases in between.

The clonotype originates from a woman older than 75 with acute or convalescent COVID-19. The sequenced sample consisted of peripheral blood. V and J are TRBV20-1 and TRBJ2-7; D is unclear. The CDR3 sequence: CSALDTYEQYF. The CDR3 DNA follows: TGCAGTGCCCTAGATACCTACGAGCAGTACTTC.